This T cell receptor (beta chain) was observed in a study of CD8 T cells in ankylosing spondylitis. In this sample, this clonotype turned up many times. The antigen is undetermined. TCRdb independently ran MiXCR on the 5' RACE reads; one entry per CDR3 protein. The sample lists 30,000 or so distinct CDR3 sequences, less than 5.5% seen once, with approximately 1.7% in the top ten. There are 17 residues in the CDR3. The ends were cut back, 3 bases at V and 1 base at J, with 18 bases in the middle. CDR1 is SGDLS, CDR2 YYNGEE, per germline. The study's findings and limits: A TCR beta motif of fewer than ten highly homologous variants seemed to mark ankylosing spondylitis blood. Those disease-linked clones were CD8+; they were also relatively rare in peripheral blood. Significant enrichment of disease-linked clones was reported in matched ankylosing spondylitis synovial fluid.

This TCR came from a female donor with ankylosing spondylitis or in good health (not recorded which). Sequencing input: blood, either unsorted or a sorted T cell fraction (not recorded which). This sequence joins TRBV9 and TRBJ2-3, with D maybe TRBD1 (6 bases). The CDR3 nucleotides read TGTGCCAGCAGCGAACCACCGGGACAACCTCGCACAGATACGCAGTATTTT. Translation: CASSEPPGQPRTDTQYF. Combining the CDR3 with reference TRBV9 and TRBJ2-3 gives the whole variable domain DSGVTQTPKHLITATGQRVTLRCSPRSGDLSVYWYQQSLDQGLQFLIQYYNGEERAKGNILERFSAQQFPDLHSELNLSSLELGDSALYFCASSEPPGQPRTDTQYFGPGTRLTVL.